These 30 T cell receptor beta chains originate from one sample sequenced in a study of cytomegalovirus exposure and HLA in healthy donors. Primers included in the PCR were 60 Vbeta and 13 Jbeta primers. Some clones are missing from TCRdb's copy, which holds only in-frame ones; the method was immunoSEQ multiplex PCR. The sample has 100,000 to 150,000 clones, 15% to 20% seen once. Specimen: PBMCs. These TCRs come from a female donor in good health and CMV-seropositive.

This chain links TRBV6-1 with TRBJ1-2, with D possibly being TRBD1 (5 bases). CDR1 and CDR2 (germline): MNHNS, SASEGT. V lost 5 bases, J lost 4 bases, and 11 bases lay in between. The CDR3 has 13 amino acids. The CDR3 reads CASSIDRLYGYTF. The CDR3 DNA is TGTGCCAGCAGTATAGACAGACTCTATGGCTACACCTTC.

The V call is TRBV5-6, the J call TRBJ2-7; 9 bases align to TRBD1. The CDR3 spans 15 residues. The ends lost 1 base at V and 7 bases at J; junction bases unmatched: 9. Germline CDR1 is SGHDT and CDR2 is YYEEEE. This CDR3 is CASSLKATGGNEQYF. The CDR3 coding sequence is TGTGCCAGCAGCTTGAAGGCGACAGGGGGTAATGAGCAGTACTTC. Filled out from reference TRBV5-6 and TRBJ2-7, the complete variable domain reads DAGVTQSPTHLIKTRGQQVTLRCSPKSGHDTVSWYQQALGQGPQFIFQYYEEEERQRGNFPDRFSGHQFPNYSSELNVNALLLGDSALYLCASSLKATGGNEQYFGPGTRLTVT.

This clone was observed a handful of times. The chain employs TRBV7-9 and TRBJ2-1; D is possibly TRBD2 (6 bases). Germline-derived CDR1 and CDR2 are SEHNR and FQNEAQ (reference sequence). Deletions cut 0 bases from V and 15 bases from J, with 15 bases between. CDR3 length equals 13 residues. The DNA of the CDR3 is TGTGCCAGCAGCTTAGCGTGGATAGCGGATCGGTTCTTC. Translating gives CASSLAWIADRFF. Full variable domain (rest looked up from reference TRBV7-9 and TRBJ2-1): DTGVSQNPRHKITKRGQNVTFRCDPISEHNRLYWYRQTLGQGPEFLTYFQNEAQLEKSRLLSDRFSAERPKGSFSTLEIQRTEQGDSAMYLCASSLAWIADRFFGPGTRLTVL.

A note on this clone: One end of the junction fails to match germline, which may point to a read error. The chain has TRBV7-7 and TRBJ2-1, with D unresolved. Per germline, CDR1 SSHAT and CDR2 FNYEAQ (reference sequence). The CDR3 is made up of 14 amino acids. The CDR3 DNA follows: TGTGCTAGCAGCTTATTGACACCGGACAATGAGCAGTTCTTC. Protein sequence: CASSLLTPDNEQFF.

Turning to this clone: One junction end disagrees with the germline gene, perhaps due to a read error. This chain uses TRBV29-1 with TRBJ2-3; D call uncertain. The V gene's germline CDR1 is SQVTM and CDR2 ANQGSEA. The CDR3 loop spans 9 amino acids. The CDR3 nucleotides are TGCAGCGTTGCACCCCTATTCTCTTTT. Its protein is CSVAPLFSF.

This clone was picked up a small number of times. The gene calls are TRBV6-1 and TRBJ1-1; D remains unclear. Germline loops: CDR1 MNHNS, CDR2 SASEGT. V lost 2 bases, J lost 7 bases, and 11 bases lay in between. The CDR3 has 13 amino acids. The CDR3 nucleotides read TGTGCCAGCAGTGAACTGGGCGGGGTTGAAGCTTTCTTT. Amino acids: CASSELGGVEAFF.

This clone was seen more than once but under ten times. The sample carries other DNA sequences with the same CDR3. The rearrangement joins TRBV5-1 to TRBJ1-5; D is uncertain. The CDR3 length is 15 residues. CDR1 is SGHRS, CDR2 YFSETQ, per germline. The V and J ends lost 2 bases and 0 bases respectively, with 9 bases between them. CDR3 in DNA: TGCGCCAGCAGCTTAGGAGATTATAGCAATCAGCCCCAGCATTTT. Its protein is CASSLGDYSNQPQHF.

The chain joins TRBV6-1 to TRBJ2-3; TRBD2 matches 9 bases. Germline loops: CDR1 MNHNS, CDR2 SASEGT. The CDR3 spans 18 residues. The J segment lost 0 bases and the V segment lost 1 base, leaving 8 bases of the junction unmatched. Here the CDR3 DNA reads TGTGCCAGCAGTGAAGTGGGGTATAGCGGGGGCAGCACAGATACGCAGTATTTT. Translation: CASSEVGYSGGSTDTQYF.

The chain is built from TRBV28 and TRBJ2-7, with D possibly TRBD1 on 5 matching bases. The V end was cut by 7 bases, the J end by 1 base, with 20 bases between. The CDR3 sequence is 16 residues long. The germline gives CDR1 MDHEN, CDR2 SYDVKM. In DNA form, the CDR3 reads TGTGCCAGCACCCCTTCCCCTCCGACAGTTTCCTACGAGCAGTACTTC. As protein: CASTPSPPTVSYEQYF.

This clone was counted a few times. The chain combines TRBV27 with TRBJ1-2, with 9 positions matching TRBD1. This CDR3 has 14 residues. The germline CDR1 and CDR2 sequences are MNHEY and SMNVEV (reference sequence). The ends lost 1 base at V and 8 bases at J; junction bases unmatched: 5. CDR3 loop: CASSLLGQGTGYTF. The CDR3 DNA reads as TGTGCCAGCAGTTTATTGGGACAGGGAACGGGCTACACCTTC.

V and J are TRBV11-3 and TRBJ2-3; D is unresolved. Germline CDR1 is SGHNT and CDR2 is YENEEA. V lost 5 bases to trimming and J lost 4 bases, with 13 bases between them. The CDR3 totals 14 residues. Here the CDR3 reads CASSPAGWADTQYF. CDR3 coding DNA: TGTGCCAGCAGCCCAGCAGGTTGGGCAGATACGCAGTATTTT.

The chain uses TRBV9 and TRBJ2-1; TRBD2 matches at 16 bases. V gave up 0 bases and J gave up 4 bases; unmatched junction bases: 10. CDR3 length equals 20 residues. The germline V gene has CDR1 SGDLS and CDR2 YYNGEE. CDR3 sequence: CASSVVSGTSGREGYNEQFF. The CDR3 region has the DNA TGTGCCAGCAGCGTAGTTTCCGGGACTAGCGGGAGGGAAGGTTACAATGAGCAGTTCTTC.

V and J are TRBV7-2 and TRBJ2-1; D is unresolved. This CDR3 spans 11 amino acids. The germline CDR1 and CDR2 sequences are SGHTA and FQGNSA. Trimming took 5 bases from V and 5 from J, leaving 4 bases between them. The CDR3 loop is CASSQNNEQFF. Written as DNA, the CDR3 is TGTGCCAGCAGCCAAAACAATGAGCAGTTCTTC.

The chain joins TRBV4-2 to TRBJ2-3; D perhaps matches TRBD2 (7 bases). Trimming cost V 5 bases and J 4 bases, with 10 bases left between them. Germline lookup yields CDR1 LGHNA and CDR2 YNFKEQ. The CDR3 consists of 13 residues. CDR3 nucleotides: TGTGCCAGCAGCTGGGGGGGGCCAGATACGCAGTATTTT. It specifies CASSWGGPDTQYF.

This clone was picked up a small number of times. The rearrangement uses TRBV6-5 and TRBJ2-5; a weak D match, TRBD2 (7 bases). The CDR3 totals 15 residues. In germline, CDR1 is MNHEY, CDR2 SVGAGI. The V and J ends lost 4 bases and 5 bases respectively, with 17 bases between them. The CDR3 protein is CASSLVRGLKETQYF. The CDR3 DNA is TGTGCCAGCAGTTTAGTGCGGGGGCTCAAGGAGACCCAGTACTTC.

This clone was counted only a few times. Other nucleotide sequences from this sample produce the same CDR3. The CDR3 sequence is CASSISGNTEAFF. The CDR3 DNA reads TGTGCCAGTAGTATTTCAGGGAACACTGAAGCTTTCTTT. The chain joins TRBV19 to TRBJ1-1, with D hard to call. The CDR3 is 13 residues long. The germline V and J ends were trimmed by 3 bases and 1 base, with 6 bases remaining between them. In germline, CDR1 is LNHDA, CDR2 SQIVND (reference sequence).

This clone was found a few times. At one end, the junction sequence differs from germline, possibly due to a read error. The V call is TRBV6-5, the J call TRBJ2-3; TRBD2 is a possible D gene (5 bases). In germline, CDR1 is MNHEY, CDR2 SVGAGI. The CDR3 extends over 15 amino acids. CDR3 amino acids: CASSHSVLVTDAQYF. The DNA for the CDR3 is TGTGCCAGCAGTCATAGCGTGTTGGTCACAGATGCGCAGTATTTT.

The V gene is TRBV5-5, the J gene TRBJ1-3, with a possible D match to TRBD1 (6 bases). There are 16 residues in the CDR3. V was trimmed by 4 bases and J by 4 bases, leaving 18 bases between them. CDR1 SGHKS and CDR2 YYEKEE come from the germline V gene (reference sequence). For the CDR3, the DNA is TGTGCCAGCAGCCCCATGACAGGCTCCATAGGAAACACCATATATTTT. This gives the protein CASSPMTGSIGNTIYF.

Regarding this clone: One junction end disagrees with the germline gene, perhaps due to a read error. CDR3 in DNA: TGTGCCAGCAGCTTATTTAGCGGGGGGCCCGGGTCCCAAGAGGCCCAGTACTTC. Protein: CASSLFSGGPGSQEAQYF. This chain uses TRBV7-6 with TRBJ2-5, with 10 bases aligning to TRBD2. The CDR3 is 18 residues long. CDR1 is SGHVS, CDR2 FNYEAQ, per germline.

In its sample, this clone was seen a few times. The chain couples TRBV20-1 to TRBJ1-1; a possible D gene is TRBD1 (5 bases). There are 11 residues in the CDR3. CDR1 and CDR2 from the germline V gene are DFQATT and SNEGSKA (reference sequence). The V end was cut by 6 bases, the J end by 6 bases, with 11 bases between. DNA of the CDR3: TGCAGTGCCGAGCCGGGGGCTGAAGCTTTCTTT. Translated, it gives CSAEPGAEAFF.

This clone was picked up a small number of times. This sequence joins TRBV9 and TRBJ2-3; D perhaps matches TRBD2 (6 bases). CDR1 is SGDLS, CDR2 YYNGEE, per germline. The CDR3 is 17 amino acids. The V and J ends lost 0 bases and 2 bases respectively, with 16 bases between them. CDR3 sequence (DNA): TGTGCCAGCAGCGTAGTTAGTGGGGGGTTCACCACAGATACGCAGTATTTT. Protein product: CASSVVSGGFTTDTQYF.

This clone was recorded a few times. The chain couples TRBV6-1 to TRBJ1-2; maybe TRBD1 (5 bases). Germline CDR1 is MNHNS and CDR2 is SASEGT. The CDR3 covers 11 residues. Trimming stripped 9 bases from V and 8 bases from J, with 13 bases between. In DNA, the CDR3 is TGTGCCAGTTCTCGGGGGGTAGGCTACACCTTC. Amino acid sequence: CASSRGVGYTF.

The chain joins TRBV30 to TRBJ2-7, with D perhaps TRBD2 (5 bases). CDR1 GTSNPN and CDR2 SVGIG come from the germline V gene (reference sequence). This CDR3 is built from 15 residues. Trimming left V 0 bases short and J 7 bases short, with 19 bases between. The CDR3 reads CAWSVPSPGVREQYF. The CDR3 DNA is TGTGCCTGGAGTGTACCTAGCCCGGGCGTAAGGGAGCAGTACTTC.

This clone was observed a handful of times. The chain has TRBV6-5 and TRBJ1-1, with a weak D call TRBD1 (5 bases). The CDR3 has 15 residues. V was trimmed by 5 bases and J by 4 bases, leaving 17 bases between them. Germline V gene data show CDR1 as MNHEY and CDR2 as SVGAGI. The CDR3 DNA sequence: TGTGCCAGCAGTCCCGACGGGGGAAGGATCACTGAAGCTTTCTTT. This translates into CASSPDGGRITEAFF.

This clone has more than one count but fewer than ten. Other nucleotide sequences in the sample specify the same CDR3. J is TRBJ2-1 and V is TRBV6-4; TRBD2 agrees at 13 bases. Germline V gene lookup returns CDR1 MRHNA and CDR2 SNTAGT. J was trimmed by 7 bases and V by 4 bases; bases with no gene match: 4. The CDR3 loop spans 15 amino acids. The CDR3 spells CASSGTSGGANEQFF. As DNA, the CDR3 is TGTGCCAGCAGTGGCACTAGCGGGGGGGCAAATGAGCAGTTCTTC.

V gene TRBV7-9 combines with J gene TRBJ2-5, with D possibly matching TRBD2 (5 bases). Trimming left V 5 bases short and J 5 bases short, with 15 bases between. Germline V gene lookup returns CDR1 SEHNR and CDR2 FQNEAQ (reference sequence). CDR3 length equals 14 residues. Written as DNA, the CDR3 is TGTGCCAGCAGCCCCCGGGCCGGACTGGAGACCCAGTACTTC. This encodes CASSPRAGLETQYF.

This clone was recorded a few times. This chain joins TRBV4-1 and TRBJ2-1; TRBD1 aligns across 8 bases. The CDR3 covers 16 residues. V trimming: 4 bases; J trimming: 5 bases; junction bases outside the gene matches: 10. The germline gives CDR1 MGHRA, CDR2 YSYEKL. The CDR3 DNA reads as TGCGCCAGCAGCCCGAGGACCGGACAGGGAAACAATGAGCAGTTCTTC. Protein: CASSPRTGQGNNEQFF.

This rearrangement joins TRBV7-8 to TRBJ2-7, with 7 bases aligning to TRBD1. The germline V gene encodes CDR1 SGHVS and CDR2 FQNEAQ. The junction had 11 bases not matched to a gene; V was cut back by 6 bases and J by 0 bases. The CDR3 loop spans 16 amino acids. The CDR3 here is CASRSTPGQYSYEQYF. For the CDR3, the DNA is TGTGCCAGCAGATCTACTCCGGGACAGTACTCCTACGAGCAGTACTTC.

In this sample, this clone turned up a few times. The chain uses TRBV7-2 and TRBJ2-7, with 10 bases fitting TRBD2. Germline V gene data show CDR1 as SGHTA and CDR2 as FQGNSA. J was trimmed by 4 bases and V by 5 bases; bases with no gene match: 11. The CDR3 extends over 16 amino acids. The CDR3 DNA reads TGTGCCAGCAGCCTGAGCCGACTAGCGGGTCTGTACGAGCAGTACTTC. It is translated as CASSLSRLAGLYEQYF.

The table lists this clone with a few counts. V usage is TRBV4-1 and J usage is TRBJ1-1; 9 nucleotides match TRBD1. V lost 3 bases and J lost 3; bases outside the gene matches: 5. The CDR3 is 15 residues long. Per germline, CDR1 MGHRA and CDR2 YSYEKL. CDR3 DNA: TGCGCCAGCAGCCAGGGTGACAGGGGGGACACTGAAGCTTTCTTT. It specifies CASSQGDRGDTEAFF.